Presented here are 8 T cell receptor beta chains from one specimen sequenced in a study of shared clonotypes between healthy human individuals (dated by TCRdb to the early 2020s). Receptor amplification or capture employed the immunoSEQ multiplex PCR assay. TCRdb holds this immuneACCESS table with in-frame rearrangements only. Some clones are missing; in checked studies, unresolved V genes explain under half, and the rest has no known cause. The sample table shows 2,500,000 or so clones, and around 93% are seen once. The ten largest make up approximately 0.39% of the sample. Sequencing used naive CD4+ T cells from PBMCs. This sample's cell subset or site label indicates: CD45RA+ positively selected. These receptors were collected from a man aged 18 to 29 in good health. Some clones in this sample may be carry-over from other donors' samples.

Remarks on this clone: Other nucleotide sequences in the sample specify the same CDR3. The V gene is TRBV5-4, the J gene TRBJ2-1; 8 nucleotides match TRBD2. The CDR3 is 16 amino acids. The germline V gene encodes CDR1 SGHNT and CDR2 YYREEE (reference sequence). J was trimmed by 1 base and V by 4 bases; bases with no gene match: 7. In DNA, the CDR3 is TGTGCCAGCAGCCCCACCGGGGGGGGATCCTACAATGAGCAGTTCTTC. Protein product: CASSPTGGGSYNEQFF.

V gene TRBV10-3 combines with J gene TRBJ2-2, with 8 bases fitting TRBD2. Germline CDR1 and CDR2: ENHRY and SYGVKD. There are 18 residues in the CDR3. V lost 3 bases to trimming and J lost 4 bases; unmatched junction nucleotides: 13. CDR3 residues: CAISEGSGGSGGTGELFF. The CDR3 DNA is TGTGCCATCAGTGAAGGGTCTGGCGGGAGCGGGGGCACCGGGGAGCTGTTTTTT.

The chain carries TRBV7-2 and TRBJ1-1; 7 bases are a match to TRBD1. V was pared by 5 bases and J by 10 bases, with 19 bases of the junction left unmatched. This CDR3 is 16 amino acids long. Germline CDR1 and CDR2: SGHTA and FQGNSA. CDR3 residues: CASSPRGQPGGHAAFF. As DNA, the CDR3 is TGTGCCAGCAGCCCCCGGGGACAGCCCGGAGGACATGCAGCTTTCTTT.

This clone was found a few times. The V gene is TRBV5-1, the J gene TRBJ1-2; D uncertain. V was shortened by 0 bases and J by 3 bases, with 9 bases between the two germline ends. CDR3 length equals 14 residues. Germline CDR1 and CDR2: SGHRS and YFSETQ. The CDR3 sequence is CASSLGQDYYGYTF. The DNA of the CDR3 is TGCGCCAGCAGCTTGGGGCAGGACTACTATGGCTACACCTTC.

In this sample, this clone turned up once. The rearrangement joins TRBV5-3 to TRBJ2-4; possibly TRBD1 or TRBD2 for D (7 bases each). TRBV5-3 is noted as an ORF with a role that remains uncertain. The CDR3 contains 12 residues. V gave up 9 bases and J gave up 9 bases, with 16 bases separating them. CDR3 amino acids: CATQGGLIIQYF. Here the CDR3 DNA reads TGTGCCACTCAGGGGGGGCTAATCATTCAGTACTTC.

The chain is built from TRBV6-5 and TRBJ2-1, with TRBD1 matching over 9 bases. The J segment lost 3 bases and the V segment lost 2 bases, leaving 2 bases of the junction unmatched. Germline CDR1 is MNHEY and CDR2 is SVGAGI. The CDR3 covers 15 residues. The CDR3 loop is CASSYTGGGYNEQFF. The CDR3 DNA reads as TGTGCCAGCAGTTACACAGGGGGCGGCTACAATGAGCAGTTCTTC.

V usage is TRBV29-1 and J usage is TRBJ2-7, with D hard to call. The CDR3 spans 15 residues. CDR1 SQVTM and CDR2 ANQGSEA come from the germline V gene. V lost 4 bases, J lost 0 bases, and 16 bases lay in between. DNA of the CDR3: TGCAGCGTTGTAAATACCTCTGTCAGCTCCTACGAGCAGTACTTC. Protein: CSVVNTSVSSYEQYF.

This chain uses TRBV9 with TRBJ2-3, with 8 positions matching TRBD2. Germline lookup yields CDR1 SGDLS and CDR2 YYNGEE. The CDR3 contains 18 residues. V dropped 3 bases and J dropped 6; count of bases not matched to a gene: 18. CDR3 amino acids: CASSAIGSGTRGSDTQYF. The CDR3 nucleotides are TGTGCCAGCAGCGCAATTGGGTCGGGGACTAGAGGTTCGGATACGCAGTATTTT.